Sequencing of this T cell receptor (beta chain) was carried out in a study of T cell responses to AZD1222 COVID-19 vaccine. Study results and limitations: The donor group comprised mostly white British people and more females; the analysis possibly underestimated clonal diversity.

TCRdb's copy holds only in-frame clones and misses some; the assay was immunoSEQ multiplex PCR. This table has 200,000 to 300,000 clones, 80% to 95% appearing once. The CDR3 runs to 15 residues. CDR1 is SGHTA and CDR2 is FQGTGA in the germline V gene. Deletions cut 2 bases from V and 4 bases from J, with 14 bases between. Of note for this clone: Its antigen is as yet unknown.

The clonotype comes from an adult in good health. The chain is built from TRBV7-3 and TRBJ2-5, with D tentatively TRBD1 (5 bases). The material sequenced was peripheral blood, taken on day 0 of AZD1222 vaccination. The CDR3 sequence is CASSLVPGQGETQYF. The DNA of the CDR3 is TGTGCCAGCAGCTTAGTACCCGGCCAGGGAGAGACCCAGTACTTC. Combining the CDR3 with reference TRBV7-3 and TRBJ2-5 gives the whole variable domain GAGVSQTPSNKVTEKGKYVELRCDPISGHTALYWYRQSLGQGPEFLIYFQGTGAADDSGLPNDRFFAVRPEGSVSTLKIQRTERGDSAVYLCASSLVPGQGETQYFGPGTRLLVL.